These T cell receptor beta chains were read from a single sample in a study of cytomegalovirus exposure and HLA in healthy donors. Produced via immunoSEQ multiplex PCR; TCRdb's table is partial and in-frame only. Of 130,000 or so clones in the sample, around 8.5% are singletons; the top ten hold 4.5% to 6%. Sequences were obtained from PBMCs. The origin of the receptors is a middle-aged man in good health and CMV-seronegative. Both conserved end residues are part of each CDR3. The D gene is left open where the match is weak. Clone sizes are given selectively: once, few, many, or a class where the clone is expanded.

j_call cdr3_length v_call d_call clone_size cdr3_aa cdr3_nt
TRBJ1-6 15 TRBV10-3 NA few CAISESSTTDSPLHF TGTGCCATCAGTGAGTCGAGTACCACGGATTCACCCCTCCACTTT
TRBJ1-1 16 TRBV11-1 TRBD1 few CASIRPRGQVHTEAFF TGTGCCAGCATTAGGCCACGCGGACAGGTTCACACTGAAGCTTTCTTT
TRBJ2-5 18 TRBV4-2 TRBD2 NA CASSQAGAGGPQGETQYF TGTGCCAGCAGCCAAGCTGGCGCGGGGGGGCCCCAGGGAGAGACCCAGTACTTC
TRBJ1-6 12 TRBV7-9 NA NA CASSGGNSPLHF TGTGCCAGCTCGGGGGGGAATTCACCCCTCCACTTT
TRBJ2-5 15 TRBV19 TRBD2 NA CASSIGAGPGNTQYF TGTGCCAGTAGTATAGGAGCGGGGCCAGGAAACACCCAGTACTTC
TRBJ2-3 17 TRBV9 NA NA CASSVEPGTHSTDTQYF TGTGCCAGCAGCGTGGAGCCCGGGACACACAGCACAGATACGCAGTATTTT
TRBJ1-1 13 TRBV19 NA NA CASSAGQNTEAFF TGTGCCAGTAGTGCCGGACAGAACACTGAAGCTTTCTTT
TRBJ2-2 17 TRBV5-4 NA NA CASSLDPRGTNTGELFF TGTGCCAGCAGCTTGGATCCGCGGGGAACGAACACCGGGGAGCTGTTTTTT
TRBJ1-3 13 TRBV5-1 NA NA CASSLVTGNTIYF TGCGCCAGCAGCTTGGTCACTGGAAACACCATATATTTT
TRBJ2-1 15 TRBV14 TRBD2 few CASSSGLARNNEQFF TGTGCCAGCAGCTCAGGACTAGCGCGAAACAATGAGCAGTTCTTC
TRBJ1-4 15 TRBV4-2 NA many CASSQEGTTNEKLFF TGTGCCAGCAGCCAAGAGGGCACAACTAATGAAAAACTGTTTTTT
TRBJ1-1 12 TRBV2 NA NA CASRGGVTEAFF TGTGCCAGCAGGGGGGGTGTCACTGAAGCTTTCTTT
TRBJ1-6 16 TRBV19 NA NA CASSIRRGSYNSPLHF TGTGCCAGTAGTATTAGGAGGGGCTCCTATAATTCACCCCTCCACTTT
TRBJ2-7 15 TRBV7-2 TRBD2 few CASSSLAGALYEQYF TGTGCCAGCAGCTCTCTAGCGGGGGCTCTATACGAGCAGTACTTC
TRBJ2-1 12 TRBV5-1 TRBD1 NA CASSQQGNEQFF TGCGCCAGCAGCCAACAGGGGAATGAGCAGTTCTTC